Each of the 4 T cell receptor beta chains below was sequenced from the same sample in a study of shared clonotypes between healthy human individuals. Sequencing was performed with immunoSEQ multiplex PCR; in TCRdb, only in-frame clones are kept and a portion is missing. The top ten clones hold about an eighth of a sample with over 400,000 clones, about 84% of them seen once. Sequences were obtained from PBMCs. These receptors all come from a woman in her thirties or forties in good health. Some clones in this sample may be carry-over from other donors' samples.

With respect to this clone: This probably arose from a read error, given a far larger clone one base away. Other nucleotide sequences from this sample produce the same CDR3. The chain employs TRBV28 and TRBJ1-5; D uncertain. The V end lost 5 bases, the J end lost 6 bases, and 23 bases lay between the germline ends. This CDR3 region has 17 residues. The germline V gene encodes CDR1 MDHEN and CDR2 SYDVKM. The CDR3 DNA is TGTGCCAGCAGTCCAATGGAACTTACGGGGTGGAGTCAGCCCCAGCATTTT. The encoded protein is CASSPMELTGWSQPQHF.

The chain is built from TRBV19 and TRBJ2-6, with 7 bases aligning to TRBD1. V trimming: 1 base; J trimming: 11 bases; junction bases outside the gene matches: 11. Germline CDR1 and CDR2: LNHDA and SQIVND (reference sequence). The CDR3 spans 16 residues. The CDR3 here is CASSIGPDRALDVLTF. The CDR3 DNA follows: TGTGCCAGTAGTATAGGGCCCGACAGGGCCCTAGACGTCCTGACTTTC. Variable domain in full (rest from reference TRBV19 and TRBJ2-6): DGGITQSPKYLFRKEGQNVTLSCEQNLNHDAMYWYRQDPGQGLRLIYYSQIVNDFQKGDIAEGYSVSREKKESFPLTVTSAQKNPTAFYLCASSIGPDRALDVLTFGAGSRLTVL.

The rearrangement joins TRBV19 to TRBJ1-1, with 11 bases identical to TRBD1. CDR3 length: 15 amino acids. Looked up from germline, CDR1 is LNHDA and CDR2 is SQIVND (reference sequence). With V trimmed by 4 bases and J by 3 bases, 4 bases remained unmatched. This chain's CDR3 is CASSRGQGVYTEAFF. CDR3 bases: TGTGCCAGTAGTAGGGGACAGGGGGTCTACACTGAAGCTTTCTTT.

V usage is TRBV5-1 and J usage is TRBJ1-2, with D possibly TRBD1 on 6 matching bases. The CDR3 covers 13 residues. CDR1 and CDR2 from the germline V gene are SGHRS and YFSETQ. V was shortened by 5 bases and J by 6 bases, with 14 bases between the two germline ends. CDR3 DNA sequence: TGCGCCAGCAGTTCTGACAGGATGGATGGCTACACCTTC. This sequence encodes CASSSDRMDGYTF. Full variable domain (rest looked up from reference TRBV5-1 and TRBJ1-2): KAGVTQTPRYLIKTRGQQVTLSCSPISGHRSVSWYQQTPGQGLQFLFEYFSETQRNKGNFPGRFSGRQFSNSRSEMNVSTLELGDSALYLCASSSDRMDGYTFGSGTRLTVV.